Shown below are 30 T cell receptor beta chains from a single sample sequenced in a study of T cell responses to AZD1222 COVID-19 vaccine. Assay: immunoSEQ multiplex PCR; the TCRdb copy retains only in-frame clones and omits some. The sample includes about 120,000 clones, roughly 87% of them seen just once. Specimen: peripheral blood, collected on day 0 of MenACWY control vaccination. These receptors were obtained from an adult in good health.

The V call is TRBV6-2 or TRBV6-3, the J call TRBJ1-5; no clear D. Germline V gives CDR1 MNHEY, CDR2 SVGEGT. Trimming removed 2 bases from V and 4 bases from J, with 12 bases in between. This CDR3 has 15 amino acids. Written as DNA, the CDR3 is TGTGCCAGCAGTTACAATGGGTTATTGAATCAGCCCCAGCATTTT. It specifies CASSYNGLLNQPQHF.

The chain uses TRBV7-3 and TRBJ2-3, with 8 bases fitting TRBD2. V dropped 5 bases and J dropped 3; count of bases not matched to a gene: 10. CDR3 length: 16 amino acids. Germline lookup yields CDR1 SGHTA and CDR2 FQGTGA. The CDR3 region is CASSPRGLAGTDTQYF. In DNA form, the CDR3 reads TGTGCCAGCAGCCCCCGAGGACTAGCAGGGACAGATACGCAGTATTTT.

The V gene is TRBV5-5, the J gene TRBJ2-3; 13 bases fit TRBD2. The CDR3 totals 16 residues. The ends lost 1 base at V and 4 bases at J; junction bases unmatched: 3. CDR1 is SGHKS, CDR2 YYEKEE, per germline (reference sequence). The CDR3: CASSLWTSGGADTQYF. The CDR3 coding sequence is TGTGCCAGCAGCTTGTGGACTAGCGGGGGCGCAGATACGCAGTATTTT.

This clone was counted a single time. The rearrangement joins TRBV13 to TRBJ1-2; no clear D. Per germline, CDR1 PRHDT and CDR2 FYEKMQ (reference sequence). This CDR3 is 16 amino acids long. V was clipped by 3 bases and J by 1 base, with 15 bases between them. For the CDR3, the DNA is TGTGCCAGCAGCTTTCAAACAGAACAAAATAACTATGGCTACACCTTC. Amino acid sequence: CASSFQTEQNNYGYTF. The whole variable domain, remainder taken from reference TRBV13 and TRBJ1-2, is AAGVIQSPRHLIKEKRETATLKCYPIPRHDTVYWYQQGPGQDPQFLISFYEKMQSDKGSIPDRFSAQQFSDYHSELNMSSLELGDSALYFCASSFQTEQNNYGYTFGSGTRLTVV.

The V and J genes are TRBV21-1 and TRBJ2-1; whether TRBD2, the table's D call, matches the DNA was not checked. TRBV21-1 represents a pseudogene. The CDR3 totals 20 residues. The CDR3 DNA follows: TGTGCCAGCAGGATAACGCAGGCGGGAGGGCACATAGAGCCCTACAATGAGCAGTTCTTC. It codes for CASRITQAGGHIEPYNEQFF.

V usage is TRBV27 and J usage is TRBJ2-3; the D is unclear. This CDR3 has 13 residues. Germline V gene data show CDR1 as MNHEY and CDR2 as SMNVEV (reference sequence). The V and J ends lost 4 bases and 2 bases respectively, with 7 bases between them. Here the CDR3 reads CASSSSNTDTQYF. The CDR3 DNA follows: TGTGCCAGCAGTTCCTCCAACACAGATACGCAGTATTTT.

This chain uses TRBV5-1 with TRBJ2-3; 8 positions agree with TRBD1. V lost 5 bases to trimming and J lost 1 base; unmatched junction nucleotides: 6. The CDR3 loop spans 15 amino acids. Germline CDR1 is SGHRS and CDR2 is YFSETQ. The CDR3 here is CASRAGTGGTDTQYF. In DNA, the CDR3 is TGCGCCAGCAGAGCCGGGACAGGAGGCACAGATACGCAGTATTTT.

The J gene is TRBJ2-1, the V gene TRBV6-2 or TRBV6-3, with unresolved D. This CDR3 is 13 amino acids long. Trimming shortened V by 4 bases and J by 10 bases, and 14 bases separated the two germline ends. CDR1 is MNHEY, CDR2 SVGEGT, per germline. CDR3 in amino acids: CASSSAGKAEQFF. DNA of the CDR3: TGTGCCAGCAGTTCAGCCGGAAAGGCCGAGCAGTTCTTC.

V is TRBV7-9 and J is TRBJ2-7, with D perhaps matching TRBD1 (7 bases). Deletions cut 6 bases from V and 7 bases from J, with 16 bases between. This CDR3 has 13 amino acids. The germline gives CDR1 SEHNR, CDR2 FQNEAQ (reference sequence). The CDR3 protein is CASSRGQGGEQYF. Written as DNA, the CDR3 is TGTGCCAGCAGTCGAGGGCAGGGGGGAGAGCAGTACTTC.

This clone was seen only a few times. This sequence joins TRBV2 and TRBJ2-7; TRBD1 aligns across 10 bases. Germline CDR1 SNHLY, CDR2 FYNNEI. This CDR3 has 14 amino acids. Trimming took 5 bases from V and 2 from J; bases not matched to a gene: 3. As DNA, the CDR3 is TGTGCCAGCAGTAAGGACAGGGGGGCCTACGAGCAGTACTTC. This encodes CASSKDRGAYEQYF. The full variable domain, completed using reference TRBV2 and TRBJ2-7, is EPEVTQTPSHQVTQMGQEVILRCVPISNHLYFYWYRQILGQKVEFLVSFYNNEISEKSEIFDDQFSVERPDGSNFTLKIRSTKLEDSAMYFCASSKDRGAYEQYFGPGTRLTVT.

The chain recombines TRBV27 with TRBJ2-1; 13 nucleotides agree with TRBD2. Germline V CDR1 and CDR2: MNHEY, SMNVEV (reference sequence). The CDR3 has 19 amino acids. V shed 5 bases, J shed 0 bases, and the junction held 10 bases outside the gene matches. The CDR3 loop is CASSPRLAGGSHSYNEQFF. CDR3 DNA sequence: TGTGCCAGCAGTCCGAGACTAGCGGGAGGATCCCACTCCTACAATGAGCAGTTCTTC.

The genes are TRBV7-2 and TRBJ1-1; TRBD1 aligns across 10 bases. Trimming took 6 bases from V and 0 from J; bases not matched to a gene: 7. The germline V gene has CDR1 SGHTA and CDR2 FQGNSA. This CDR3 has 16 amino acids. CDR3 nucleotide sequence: TGTGCCAGCAGGCCGGGACAGGGGTCCATGAACACTGAAGCTTTCTTT. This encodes CASRPGQGSMNTEAFF. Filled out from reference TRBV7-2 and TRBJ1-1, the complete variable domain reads GAGVSQSPSNKVTEKGKDVELRCDPISGHTALYWYRQSLGQGLEFLIYFQGNSAPDKSGLPSDRFSAERTGGSVSTLTIQRTQQEDSAVYLCASRPGQGSMNTEAFFGQGTRLTVV.

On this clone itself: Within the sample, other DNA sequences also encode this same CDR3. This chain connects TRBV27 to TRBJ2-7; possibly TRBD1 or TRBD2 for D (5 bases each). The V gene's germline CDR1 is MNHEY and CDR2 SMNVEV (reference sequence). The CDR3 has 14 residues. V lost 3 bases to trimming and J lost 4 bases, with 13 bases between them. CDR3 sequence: CASSFTGTGYEQYF. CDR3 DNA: TGTGCCAGCAGTTTTACTGGGACCGGATACGAGCAGTACTTC.

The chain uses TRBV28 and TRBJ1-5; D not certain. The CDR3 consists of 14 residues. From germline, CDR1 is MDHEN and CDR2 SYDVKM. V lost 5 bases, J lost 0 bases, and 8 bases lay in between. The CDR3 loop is CASSRTVSNQPQHF. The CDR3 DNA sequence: TGTGCCAGCAGTCGTACTGTTAGCAATCAGCCCCAGCATTTT.

The CDR3 sequence: CASSLQIQENYGYTF. The CDR3 DNA is TGTGCCAGCAGCTTGCAGATCCAGGAAAACTATGGCTACACCTTC. This sequence joins TRBV7-8 and TRBJ1-2, with D hard to call. V was cut by 3 bases and J by 2 bases, with 13 bases left in between. CDR1 SGHVS and CDR2 FQNEAQ come from the germline V gene. The CDR3 spans 15 residues.

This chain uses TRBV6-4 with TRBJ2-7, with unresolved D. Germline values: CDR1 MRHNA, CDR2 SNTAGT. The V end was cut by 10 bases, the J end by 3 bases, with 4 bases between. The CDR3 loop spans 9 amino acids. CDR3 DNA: TGTGCCACCTTCTACGAGCAGTACGTC. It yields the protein CATFYEQYV.

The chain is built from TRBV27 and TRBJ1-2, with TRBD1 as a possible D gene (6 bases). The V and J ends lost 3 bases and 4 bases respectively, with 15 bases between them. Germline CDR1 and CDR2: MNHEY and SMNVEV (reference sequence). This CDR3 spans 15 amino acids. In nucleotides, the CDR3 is TGTGCCAGCAGTTTCAGGGGAGGACCCCTCTATGGCTACACCTTC. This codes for CASSFRGGPLYGYTF.

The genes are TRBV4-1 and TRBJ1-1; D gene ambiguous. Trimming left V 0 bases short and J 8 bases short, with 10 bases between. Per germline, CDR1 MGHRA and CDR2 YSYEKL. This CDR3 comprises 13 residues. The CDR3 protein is CASSQDESREAFF. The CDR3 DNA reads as TGCGCCAGCAGCCAAGACGAGAGCCGGGAAGCTTTCTTT.

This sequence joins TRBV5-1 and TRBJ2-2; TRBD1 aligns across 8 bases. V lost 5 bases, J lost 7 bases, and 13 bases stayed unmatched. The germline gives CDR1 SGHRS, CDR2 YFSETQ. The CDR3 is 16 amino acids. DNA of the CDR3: TGCGCCAGCAGTTCACAGGGGGTCCCGGAGGTCGGGGAGCTGTTTTTT. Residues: CASSSQGVPEVGELFF.

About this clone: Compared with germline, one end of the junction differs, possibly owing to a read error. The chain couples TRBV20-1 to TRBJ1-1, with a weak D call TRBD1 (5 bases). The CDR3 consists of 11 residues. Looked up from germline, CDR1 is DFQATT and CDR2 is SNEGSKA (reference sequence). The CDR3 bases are TGCAGTGCTAGTCAGGGATCTGATGCTTTCTTT. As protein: CSASQGSDAFF.

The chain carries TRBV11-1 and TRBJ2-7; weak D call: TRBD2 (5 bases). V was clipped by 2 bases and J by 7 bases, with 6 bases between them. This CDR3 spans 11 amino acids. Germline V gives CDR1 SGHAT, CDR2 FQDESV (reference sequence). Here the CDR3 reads CASSLTREQYF. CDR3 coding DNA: TGTGCCAGCAGCTTAACTAGGGAGCAGTACTTC.

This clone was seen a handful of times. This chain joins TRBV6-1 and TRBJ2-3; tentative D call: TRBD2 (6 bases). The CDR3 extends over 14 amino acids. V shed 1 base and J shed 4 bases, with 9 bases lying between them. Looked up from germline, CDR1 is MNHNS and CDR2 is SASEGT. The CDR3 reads CASSEGGAADTQYF. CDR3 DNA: TGTGCCAGCAGTGAAGGCGGGGCAGCAGATACGCAGTATTTT.

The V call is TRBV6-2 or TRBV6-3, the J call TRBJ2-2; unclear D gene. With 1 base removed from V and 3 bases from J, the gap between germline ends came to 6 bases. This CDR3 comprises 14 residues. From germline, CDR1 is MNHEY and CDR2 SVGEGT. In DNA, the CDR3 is TGTGCCAGCAGTTACTTGGGGTACACCGGGGAGCTGTTTTTT. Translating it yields CASSYLGYTGELFF.

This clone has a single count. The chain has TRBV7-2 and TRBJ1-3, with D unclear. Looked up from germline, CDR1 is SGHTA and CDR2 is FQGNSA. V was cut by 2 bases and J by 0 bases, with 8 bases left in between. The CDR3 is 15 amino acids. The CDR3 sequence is CASSLKSSSGNTIYF. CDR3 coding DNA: TGTGCCAGCAGCTTAAAATCCTCCTCTGGAAACACCATATATTTT.

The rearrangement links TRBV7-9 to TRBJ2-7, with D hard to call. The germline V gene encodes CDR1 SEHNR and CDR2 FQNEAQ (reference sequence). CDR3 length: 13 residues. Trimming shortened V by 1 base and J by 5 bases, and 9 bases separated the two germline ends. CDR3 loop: CASSLESENEQYV. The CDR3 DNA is TGTGCCAGCAGCTTAGAGAGTGAGAACGAGCAGTACGTC.

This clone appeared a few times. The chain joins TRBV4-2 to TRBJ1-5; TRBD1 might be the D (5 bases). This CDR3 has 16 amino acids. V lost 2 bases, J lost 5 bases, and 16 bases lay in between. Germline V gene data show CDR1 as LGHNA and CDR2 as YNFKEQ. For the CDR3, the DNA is TGTGCCAGCAGCCAATGGGGCGGGGGTAGTCATCAGCCCCAGCATTTT. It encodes CASSQWGGGSHQPQHF.

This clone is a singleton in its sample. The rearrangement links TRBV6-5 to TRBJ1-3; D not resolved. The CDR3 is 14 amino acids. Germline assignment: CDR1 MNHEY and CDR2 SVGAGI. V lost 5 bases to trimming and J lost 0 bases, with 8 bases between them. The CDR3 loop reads CASSRLDSGNTIYF. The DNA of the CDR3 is TGTGCCAGCAGTCGACTGGACTCTGGAAACACCATATATTTT.

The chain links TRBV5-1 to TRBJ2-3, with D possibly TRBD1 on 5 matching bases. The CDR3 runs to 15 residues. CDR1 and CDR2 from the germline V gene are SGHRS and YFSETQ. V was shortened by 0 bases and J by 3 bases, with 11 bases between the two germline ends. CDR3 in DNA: TGCGCCAGCAGCTTGGTGGGGCGAGTAACAGATACGCAGTATTTT. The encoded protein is CASSLVGRVTDTQYF. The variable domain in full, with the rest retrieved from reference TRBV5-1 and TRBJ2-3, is KAGVTQTPRYLIKTRGQQVTLSCSPISGHRSVSWYQQTPGQGLQFLFEYFSETQRNKGNFPGRFSGRQFSNSRSEMNVSTLELGDSALYLCASSLVGRVTDTQYFGPGTRLTVL.

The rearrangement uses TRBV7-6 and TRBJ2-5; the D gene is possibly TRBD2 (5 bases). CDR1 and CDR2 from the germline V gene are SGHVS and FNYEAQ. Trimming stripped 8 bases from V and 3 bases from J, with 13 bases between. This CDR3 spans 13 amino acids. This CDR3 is CASGALGKETQYF. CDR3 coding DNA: TGTGCCAGCGGTGCACTAGGCAAAGAGACCCAGTACTTC. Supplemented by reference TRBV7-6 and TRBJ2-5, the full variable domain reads GAGVSQSPRYKVTKRGQDVALRCDPISGHVSLYWYRQALGQGPEFLTYFNYEAQQDKSGLPNDRFSAERPEGSISTLTIQRTEQRDSAMYRCASGALGKETQYFGPGTRLLVL.

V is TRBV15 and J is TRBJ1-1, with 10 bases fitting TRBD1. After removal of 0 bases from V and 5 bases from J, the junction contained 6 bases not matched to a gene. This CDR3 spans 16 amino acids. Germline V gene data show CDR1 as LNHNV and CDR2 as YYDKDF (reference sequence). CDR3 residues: CATSRETGGVGTEAFF. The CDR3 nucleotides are TGTGCCACCAGCAGAGAGACAGGGGGCGTGGGGACTGAAGCTTTCTTT.